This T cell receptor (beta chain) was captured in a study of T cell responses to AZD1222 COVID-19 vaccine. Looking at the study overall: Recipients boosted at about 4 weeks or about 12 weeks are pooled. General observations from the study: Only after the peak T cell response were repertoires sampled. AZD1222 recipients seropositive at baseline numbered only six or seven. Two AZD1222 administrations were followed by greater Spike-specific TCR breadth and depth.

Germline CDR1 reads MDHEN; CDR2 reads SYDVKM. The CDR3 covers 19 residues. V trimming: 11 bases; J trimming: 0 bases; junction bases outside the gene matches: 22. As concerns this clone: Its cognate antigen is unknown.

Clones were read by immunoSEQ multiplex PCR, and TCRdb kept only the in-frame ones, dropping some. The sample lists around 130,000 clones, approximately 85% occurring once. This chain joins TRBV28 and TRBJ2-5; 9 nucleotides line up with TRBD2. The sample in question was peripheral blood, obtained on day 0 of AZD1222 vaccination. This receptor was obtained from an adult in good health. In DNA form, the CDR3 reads TGTGCCGCGGGCGGGGGGGCGGATGACACAATTTGGTACCAAGAGACCCAGTACTTC. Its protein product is CAAGGGADDTIWYQETQYF.